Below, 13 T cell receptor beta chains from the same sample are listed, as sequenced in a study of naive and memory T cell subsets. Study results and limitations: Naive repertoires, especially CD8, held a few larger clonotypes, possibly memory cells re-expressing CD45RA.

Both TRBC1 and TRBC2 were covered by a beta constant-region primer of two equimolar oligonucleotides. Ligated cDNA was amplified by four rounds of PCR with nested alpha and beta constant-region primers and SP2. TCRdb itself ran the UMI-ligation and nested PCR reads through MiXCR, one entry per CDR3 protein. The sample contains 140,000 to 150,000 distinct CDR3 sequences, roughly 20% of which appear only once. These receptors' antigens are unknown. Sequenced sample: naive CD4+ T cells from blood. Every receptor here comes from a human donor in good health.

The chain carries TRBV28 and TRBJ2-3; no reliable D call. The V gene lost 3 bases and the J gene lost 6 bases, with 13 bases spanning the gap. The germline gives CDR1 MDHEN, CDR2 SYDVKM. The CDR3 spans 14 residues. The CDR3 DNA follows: TGTGCCAGCAGTTTGGTCCGCCCGTTGGATACGCAGTATTTT. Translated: CASSLVRPLDTQYF.

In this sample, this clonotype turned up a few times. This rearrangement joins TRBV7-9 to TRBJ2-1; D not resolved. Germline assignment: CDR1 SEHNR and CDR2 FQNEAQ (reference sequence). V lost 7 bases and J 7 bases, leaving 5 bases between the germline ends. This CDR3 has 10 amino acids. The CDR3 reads CASTRNEQFF. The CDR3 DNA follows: TGTGCCAGCACCAGAAATGAGCAGTTCTTC.

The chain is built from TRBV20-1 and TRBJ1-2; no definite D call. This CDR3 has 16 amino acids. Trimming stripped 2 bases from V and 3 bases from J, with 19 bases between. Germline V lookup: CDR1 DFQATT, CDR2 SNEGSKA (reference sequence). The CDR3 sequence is CSARPDGRRHYYGYTF. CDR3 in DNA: TGCAGTGCTAGACCTGATGGACGGAGGCACTACTATGGCTACACCTTC.

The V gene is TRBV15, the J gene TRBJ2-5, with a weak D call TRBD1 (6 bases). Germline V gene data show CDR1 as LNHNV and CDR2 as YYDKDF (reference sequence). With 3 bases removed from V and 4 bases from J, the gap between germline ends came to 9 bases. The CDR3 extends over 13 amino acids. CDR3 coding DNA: TGTGCCACCAGCAGCCGGGACATAGAGACCCAGTACTTC. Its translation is CATSSRDIETQYF.

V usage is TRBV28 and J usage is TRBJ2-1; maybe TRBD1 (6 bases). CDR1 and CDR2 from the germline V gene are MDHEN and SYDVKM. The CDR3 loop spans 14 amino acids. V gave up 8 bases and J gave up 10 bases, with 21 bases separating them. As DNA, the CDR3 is TGTGCCAGCTTTAAACCCAGGGGCCCGAGGGAGCAGTTCTTC. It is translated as CASFKPRGPREQFF.

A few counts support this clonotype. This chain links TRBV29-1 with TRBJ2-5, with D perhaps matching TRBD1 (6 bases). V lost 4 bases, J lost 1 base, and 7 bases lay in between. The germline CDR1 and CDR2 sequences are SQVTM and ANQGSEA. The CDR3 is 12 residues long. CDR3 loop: CSVGTAQETQYF. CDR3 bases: TGCAGCGTTGGGACAGCCCAAGAGACCCAGTACTTC.

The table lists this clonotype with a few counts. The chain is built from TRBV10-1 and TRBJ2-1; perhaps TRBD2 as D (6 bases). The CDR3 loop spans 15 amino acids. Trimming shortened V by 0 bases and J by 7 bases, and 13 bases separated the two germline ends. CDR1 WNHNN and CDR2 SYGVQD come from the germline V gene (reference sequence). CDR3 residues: CASSESGGRGNEQFF. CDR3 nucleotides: TGCGCCAGCAGTGAGTCGGGGGGTCGGGGAAATGAGCAGTTCTTC.

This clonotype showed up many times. CDR3: CASSPTVNHEKLFF. CDR3 in DNA: TGCGCCAGCAGCCCGACGGTGAACCATGAAAAACTGTTTTTT. The genes are TRBV5-1 and TRBJ1-4, with D uncertain. This CDR3 contains 14 residues. Per germline, CDR1 SGHRS and CDR2 YFSETQ. V was clipped by 4 bases and J by 6 bases, with 13 bases between them.

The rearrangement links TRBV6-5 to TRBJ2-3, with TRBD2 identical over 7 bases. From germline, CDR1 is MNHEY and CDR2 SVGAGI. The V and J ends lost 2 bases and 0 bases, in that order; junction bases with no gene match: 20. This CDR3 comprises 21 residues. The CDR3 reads CASSYRGGLAAGPSSTDTQYF. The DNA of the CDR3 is TGTGCCAGCAGTTACAGGGGTGGGCTAGCGGCCGGCCCATCTAGCACAGATACGCAGTATTTT.

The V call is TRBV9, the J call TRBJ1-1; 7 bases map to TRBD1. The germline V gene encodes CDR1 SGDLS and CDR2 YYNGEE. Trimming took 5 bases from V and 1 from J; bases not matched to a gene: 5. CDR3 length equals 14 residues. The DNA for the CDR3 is TGTGCCAGCAGTGCCGGGACAGAGAACACTGAAGCTTTCTTT. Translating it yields CASSAGTENTEAFF. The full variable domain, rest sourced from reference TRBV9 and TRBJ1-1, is DSGVTQTPKHLITATGQRVTLRCSPRSGDLSVYWYQQSLDQGLQFLIQYYNGEERAKGNILERFSAQQFPDLHSELNLSSLELGDSALYFCASSAGTENTEAFFGQGTRLTVV.

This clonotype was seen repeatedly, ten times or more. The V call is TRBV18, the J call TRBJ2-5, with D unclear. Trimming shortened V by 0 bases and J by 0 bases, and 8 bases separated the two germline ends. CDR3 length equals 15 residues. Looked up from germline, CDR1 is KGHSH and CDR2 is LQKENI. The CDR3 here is CASSPPANDQETQYF. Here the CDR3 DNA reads TGTGCCAGCTCACCACCGGCAAATGACCAAGAGACCCAGTACTTC.

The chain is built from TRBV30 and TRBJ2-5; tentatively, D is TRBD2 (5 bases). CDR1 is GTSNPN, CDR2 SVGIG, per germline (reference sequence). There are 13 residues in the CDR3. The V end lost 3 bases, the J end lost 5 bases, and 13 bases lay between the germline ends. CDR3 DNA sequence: TGTGCCTGGAGGACTAACTCGATGGAGACCCAGTACTTC. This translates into CAWRTNSMETQYF.

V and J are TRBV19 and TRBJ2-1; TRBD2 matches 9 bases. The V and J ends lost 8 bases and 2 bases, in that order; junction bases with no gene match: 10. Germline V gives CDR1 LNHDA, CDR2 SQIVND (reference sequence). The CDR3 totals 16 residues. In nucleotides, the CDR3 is TGTGCCAGTTGTAAGGGGCGGGAGGGCCCCTACAATGAGCAGTTCTTC. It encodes CASCKGREGPYNEQFF.